The clone carrying this TCR beta chain came up a few times. Either two negative PCRs, clearance, or symptom resolution qualified Cohort 3 donors as recovered. Germline assignment: CDR1 SEHNR and CDR2 FQNEAQ (reference sequence). Trimming removed 4 bases at V and 3 bases at J, with 15 bases between. The CDR3 is 15 residues long. Sequencing was performed with immunoSEQ multiplex PCR; in TCRdb, only in-frame clones are kept and a portion is missing. This sample has 200,000 or so clones, with roughly 80% found just once. This sample was included in a study of blood T cell repertoires in COVID-19. In the study overall: Whether acute or convalescent, the COVID-19 samples came from the United States, Italy and Spain. PBMCs, B-cell-depleted T cells, or T cells provided the cDNA or gDNA that made up the material.

The sequence derives from a man between 40 and 49 years old who had recovered from COVID-19. The specimen sequenced was PBMCs or T cells enriched from blood (not recorded which). The rearrangement joins TRBV7-9 to TRBJ1-1, with D unresolved. In nucleotides, the CDR3 is TGTGCCAGCAGCTCCATGGCGGGGTCGCACACTGAAGCTTTCTTT. Translating gives CASSSMAGSHTEAFF. Filled out from reference TRBV7-9 and TRBJ1-1, the complete variable domain reads DTGVSQNPRHKITKRGQNVTFRCDPISEHNRLYWYRQTLGQGPEFLTYFQNEAQLEKSRLLSDRFSAERPKGSFSTLEIQRTEQGDSAMYLCASSSMAGSHTEAFFGQGTRLTVV.